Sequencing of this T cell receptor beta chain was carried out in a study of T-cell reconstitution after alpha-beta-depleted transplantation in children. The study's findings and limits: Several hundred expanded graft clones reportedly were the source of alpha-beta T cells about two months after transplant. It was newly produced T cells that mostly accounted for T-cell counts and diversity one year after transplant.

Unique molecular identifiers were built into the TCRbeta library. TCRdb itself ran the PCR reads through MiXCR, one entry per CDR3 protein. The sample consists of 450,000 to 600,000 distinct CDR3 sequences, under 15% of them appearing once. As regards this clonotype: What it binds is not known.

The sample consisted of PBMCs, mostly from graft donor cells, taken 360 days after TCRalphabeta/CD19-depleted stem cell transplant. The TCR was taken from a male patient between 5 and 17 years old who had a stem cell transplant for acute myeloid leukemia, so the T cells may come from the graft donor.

Here the CDR3 reads CASSLDRRLAKNIQYF. CDR3 coding DNA: TGTGCCAGCAGCTTGGACCGGAGACTAGCCAAAAACATTCAGTACTTC. The V gene is TRBV5-4, the J gene TRBJ2-4; no clear D. Trimming removed 0 bases from V and 0 bases from J, with 10 bases in between. The CDR3 has 16 residues. CDR1 and CDR2 (germline): SGHNT, YYREEE (reference sequence).